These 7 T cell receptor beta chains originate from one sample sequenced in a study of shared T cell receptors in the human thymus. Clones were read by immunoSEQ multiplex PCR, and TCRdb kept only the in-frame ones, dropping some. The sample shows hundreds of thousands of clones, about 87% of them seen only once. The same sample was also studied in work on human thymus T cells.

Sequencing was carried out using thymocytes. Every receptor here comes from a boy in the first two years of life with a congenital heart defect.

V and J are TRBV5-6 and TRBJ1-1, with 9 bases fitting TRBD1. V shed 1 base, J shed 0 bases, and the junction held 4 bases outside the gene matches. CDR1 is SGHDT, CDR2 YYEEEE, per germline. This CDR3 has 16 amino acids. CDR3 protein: CASSLWGQGMNTEAFF. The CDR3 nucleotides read TGTGCCAGCAGCTTGTGGGGACAGGGTATGAACACTGAAGCTTTCTTT.

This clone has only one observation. The CDR3 coding sequence is TGTGCCAGCAGTTTAGGGAGGGGTAGCAATCAGCCCCAGCATTTT. Translation gives CASSLGRGSNQPQHF. V usage is TRBV27 and J usage is TRBJ1-5, with a weak D call TRBD1 (5 bases). V lost 2 bases, J lost 0 bases, and 8 bases lay in between. This CDR3 has 15 amino acids. Germline CDR1 reads MNHEY; CDR2 reads SMNVEV (reference sequence).

The CDR3 region has the DNA TGTGCCAGCACGAAATTTAACAGACCAAATGAAAAACTGTTTTTT. It encodes CASTKFNRPNEKLFF. The V gene is TRBV6-1, the J gene TRBJ1-4; no clear D gene. Germline V gene lookup returns CDR1 MNHNS and CDR2 SASEGT. V shed 7 bases and J shed 5 bases, with 17 bases lying between them. This CDR3 contains 15 residues.

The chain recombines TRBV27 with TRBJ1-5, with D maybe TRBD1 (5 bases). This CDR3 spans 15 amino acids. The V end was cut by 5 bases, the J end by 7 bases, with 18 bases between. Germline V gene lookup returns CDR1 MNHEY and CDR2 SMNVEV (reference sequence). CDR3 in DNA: TGTGCCAGCAGTCGCTTTAAGGGGCCCGGCCAGCCCCAGCATTTT. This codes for CASSRFKGPGQPQHF.

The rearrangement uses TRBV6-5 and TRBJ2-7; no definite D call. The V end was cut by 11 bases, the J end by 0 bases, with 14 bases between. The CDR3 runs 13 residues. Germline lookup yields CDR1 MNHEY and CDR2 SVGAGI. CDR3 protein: CASAVDGSYEQYF. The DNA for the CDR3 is TGTGCCTCCGCGGTCGACGGCTCCTACGAGCAGTACTTC.

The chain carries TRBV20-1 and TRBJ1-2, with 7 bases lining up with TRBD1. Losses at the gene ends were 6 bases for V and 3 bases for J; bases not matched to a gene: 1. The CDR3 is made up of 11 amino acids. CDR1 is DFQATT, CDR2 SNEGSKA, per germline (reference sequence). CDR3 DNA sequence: TGCAGTGCCGGGACAGACTATGGCTACACCTTC. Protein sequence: CSAGTDYGYTF.

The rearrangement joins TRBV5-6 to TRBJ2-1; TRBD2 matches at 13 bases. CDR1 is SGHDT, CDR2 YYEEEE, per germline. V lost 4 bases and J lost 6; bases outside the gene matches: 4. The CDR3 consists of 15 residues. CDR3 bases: TGTGCCAGCAGCCCCGGGACTAGCGGGATCAATGAGCAGTTCTTC. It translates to CASSPGTSGINEQFF. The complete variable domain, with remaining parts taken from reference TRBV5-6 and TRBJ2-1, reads DAGVTQSPTHLIKTRGQQVTLRCSPKSGHDTVSWYQQALGQGPQFIFQYYEEEERQRGNFPDRFSGHQFPNYSSELNVNALLLGDSALYLCASSPGTSGINEQFFGPGTRLTVL.